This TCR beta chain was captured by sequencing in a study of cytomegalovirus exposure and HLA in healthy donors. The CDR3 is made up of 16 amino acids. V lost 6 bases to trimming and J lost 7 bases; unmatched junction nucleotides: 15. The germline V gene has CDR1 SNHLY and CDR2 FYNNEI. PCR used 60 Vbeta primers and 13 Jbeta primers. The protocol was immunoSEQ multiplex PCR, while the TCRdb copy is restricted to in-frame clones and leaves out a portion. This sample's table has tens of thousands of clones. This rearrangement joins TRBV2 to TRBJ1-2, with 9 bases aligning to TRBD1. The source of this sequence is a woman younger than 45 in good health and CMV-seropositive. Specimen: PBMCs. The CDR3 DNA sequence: TGTGCCAGCAGCCACGTCCCCCAACAGGGGGCGCGTGGCTACACCTTC. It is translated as CASSHVPQQGARGYTF.